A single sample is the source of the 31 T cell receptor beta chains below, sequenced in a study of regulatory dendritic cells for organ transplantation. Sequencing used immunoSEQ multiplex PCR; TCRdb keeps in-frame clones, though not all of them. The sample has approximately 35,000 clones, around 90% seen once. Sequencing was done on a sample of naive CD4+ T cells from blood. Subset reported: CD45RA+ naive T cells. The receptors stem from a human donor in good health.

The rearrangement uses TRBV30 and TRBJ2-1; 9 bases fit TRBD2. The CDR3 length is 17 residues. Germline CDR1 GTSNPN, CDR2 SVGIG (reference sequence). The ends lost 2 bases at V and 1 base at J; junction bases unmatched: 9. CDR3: CAWSNAGGLPSYNEQFF. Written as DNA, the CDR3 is TGTGCCTGGAGTAATGCGGGAGGGCTACCTTCCTACAATGAGCAGTTCTTC. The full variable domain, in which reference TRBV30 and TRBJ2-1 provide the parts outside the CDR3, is SQTIHQWPATLVQPVGSPLSLECTVEGTSNPNLYWYRQAAGRGLQLLFYSVGIGQISSEVPQNLSASRPQDRQFILSSKKLLLSDSGFYLCAWSNAGGLPSYNEQFFGPGTRLTVL.

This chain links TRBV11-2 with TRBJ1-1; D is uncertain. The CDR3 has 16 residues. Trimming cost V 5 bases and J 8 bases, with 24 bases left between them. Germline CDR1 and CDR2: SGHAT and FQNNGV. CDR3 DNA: TGTGCCAGCAGCCCGACGGAAGGCTATCGAAAACTCGAAGCTTTCTTT. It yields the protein CASSPTEGYRKLEAFF.

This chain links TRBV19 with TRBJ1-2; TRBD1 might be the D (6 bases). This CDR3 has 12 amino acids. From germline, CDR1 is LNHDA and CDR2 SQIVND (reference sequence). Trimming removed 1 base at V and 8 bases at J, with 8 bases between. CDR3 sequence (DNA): TGTGCCAGTAGTATAGCAGGGGACGGCTACACCTTC. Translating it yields CASSIAGDGYTF.

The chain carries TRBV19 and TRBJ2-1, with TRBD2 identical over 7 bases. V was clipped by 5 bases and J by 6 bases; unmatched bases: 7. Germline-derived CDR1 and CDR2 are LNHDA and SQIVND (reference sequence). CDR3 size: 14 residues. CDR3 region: CASSARLASNEQFF. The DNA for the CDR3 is TGTGCCAGTAGTGCCCGACTAGCCTCCAATGAGCAGTTCTTC.

For the CDR3, the DNA is TGTGCCAGCAGCTTGCGCGGGGGAAGCACAGATACGCAGTATTTT. The encoded protein is CASSLRGGSTDTQYF. The J gene is TRBJ2-3, the V gene TRBV7-2; TRBD2 matches 7 bases. The CDR3 is made up of 15 amino acids. Germline CDR1 is SGHTA and CDR2 is FQGNSA. The junction had 3 bases not matched to a gene; V was cut back by 3 bases and J by 0 bases.

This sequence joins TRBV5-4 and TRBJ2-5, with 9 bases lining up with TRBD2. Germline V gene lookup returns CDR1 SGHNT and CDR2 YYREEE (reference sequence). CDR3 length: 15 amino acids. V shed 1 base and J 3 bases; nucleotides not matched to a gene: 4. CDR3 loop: CASSLSTSGEETQYF. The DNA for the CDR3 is TGTGCCAGCAGCTTGTCGACTAGCGGAGAAGAGACCCAGTACTTC.

The CDR3 sequence: CASSPGPNNSPLHF. CDR3 bases: TGTGCCAGCTCACCGGGTCCGAATAATTCACCCCTCCACTTT. This chain joins TRBV18 and TRBJ1-6; D call uncertain. The CDR3 length is 14 residues. Trimming cost V 3 bases and J 5 bases, with 8 bases left between them. Germline CDR1 is KGHSH and CDR2 is LQKENI. The variable domain in full, with the rest retrieved from reference TRBV18 and TRBJ1-6, is NAGVMQNPRHLVRRRGQEARLRCSPMKGHSHVYWYRQLPEEGLKFMVYLQKENIIDESGMPKERFSAEFPKEGPSILRIQQVVRGDSAAYFCASSPGPNNSPLHFGNGTRLTVT.

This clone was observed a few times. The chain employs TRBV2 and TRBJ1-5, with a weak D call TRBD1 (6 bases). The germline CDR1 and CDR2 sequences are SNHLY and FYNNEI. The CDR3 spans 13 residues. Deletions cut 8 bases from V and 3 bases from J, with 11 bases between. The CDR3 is CASSWGLNQPQHF. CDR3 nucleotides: TGTGCCAGCTCATGGGGGCTCAATCAGCCCCAGCATTTT.

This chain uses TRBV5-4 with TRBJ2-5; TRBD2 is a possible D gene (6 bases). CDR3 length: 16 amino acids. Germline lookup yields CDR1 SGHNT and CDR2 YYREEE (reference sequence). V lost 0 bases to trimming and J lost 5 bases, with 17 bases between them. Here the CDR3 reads CASSLVSGGYGETQYF. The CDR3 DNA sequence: TGTGCCAGCAGCTTGGTGTCTGGGGGGTACGGGGAGACCCAGTACTTC.

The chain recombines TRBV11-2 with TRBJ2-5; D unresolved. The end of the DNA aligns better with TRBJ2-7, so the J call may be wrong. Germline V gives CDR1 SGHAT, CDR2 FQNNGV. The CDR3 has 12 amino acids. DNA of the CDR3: TGTGCCAGCAGCTTAATTACCTACGAGCAGTACTTC. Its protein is CASSLITYEQYF.

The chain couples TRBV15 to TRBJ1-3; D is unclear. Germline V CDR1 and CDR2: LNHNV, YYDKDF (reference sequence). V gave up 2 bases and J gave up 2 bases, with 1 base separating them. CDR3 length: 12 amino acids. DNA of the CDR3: TGTGCCACCAGCAGAACTGGAAACACCATATATTTT. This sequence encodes CATSRTGNTIYF.

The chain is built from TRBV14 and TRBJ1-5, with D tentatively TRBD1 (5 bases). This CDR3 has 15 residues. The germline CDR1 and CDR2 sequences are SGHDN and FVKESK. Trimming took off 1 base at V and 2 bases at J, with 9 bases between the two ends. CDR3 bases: TGTGCCAGCAGCCAAGGTCAGGGCCGCAATCAGCCCCAGCATTTT. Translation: CASSQGQGRNQPQHF.

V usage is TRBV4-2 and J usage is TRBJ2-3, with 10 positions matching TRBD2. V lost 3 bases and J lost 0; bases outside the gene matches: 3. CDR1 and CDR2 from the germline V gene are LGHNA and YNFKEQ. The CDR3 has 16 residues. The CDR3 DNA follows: TGTGCCAGCAGCCACGAAGCGGGGGGGAGCACAGATACGCAGTATTTT. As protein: CASSHEAGGSTDTQYF.

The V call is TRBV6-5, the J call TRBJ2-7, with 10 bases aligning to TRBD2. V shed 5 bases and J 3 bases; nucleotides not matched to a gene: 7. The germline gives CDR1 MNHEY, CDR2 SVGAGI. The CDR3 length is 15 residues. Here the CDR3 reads CASSGGGTSDYEQYF. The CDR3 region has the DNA TGTGCCAGCAGTGGGGGCGGGACTAGCGACTACGAGCAGTACTTC.

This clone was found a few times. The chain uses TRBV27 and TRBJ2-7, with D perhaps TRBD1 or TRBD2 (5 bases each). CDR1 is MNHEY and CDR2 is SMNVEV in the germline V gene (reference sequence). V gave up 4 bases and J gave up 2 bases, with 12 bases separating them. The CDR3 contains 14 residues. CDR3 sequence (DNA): TGTGCCAGCAGTTGGCAGGGAGAAACCTACGAGCAGTACTTC. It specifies CASSWQGETYEQYF.

The CDR3 reads CASSRTGQGDYGYTF. The CDR3 DNA reads as TGTGCCAGCAGCCGGACCGGACAGGGGGACTATGGCTACACCTTC. V and J are TRBV4-2 and TRBJ1-2; 10 bases are a match to TRBD1. Losses at the gene ends were 4 bases for V and 3 bases for J; bases not matched to a gene: 5. The CDR3 has 15 residues. Germline values: CDR1 LGHNA, CDR2 YNFKEQ.

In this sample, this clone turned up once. CDR3 DNA sequence: TGTGCCAGCAGTTTATTACTAGCGGGAGTCCCAGATACGCAGTATTTT. Translated, it gives CASSLLLAGVPDTQYF. The rearrangement uses TRBV28 and TRBJ2-3, with TRBD2 matching over 11 bases. This CDR3 is built from 16 residues. V lost 1 base to trimming and J lost 4 bases; unmatched junction nucleotides: 4. The germline gives CDR1 MDHEN, CDR2 SYDVKM.

The CDR3 spells CASSYGTGKNIQYF. The CDR3 DNA is TGTGCCAGCAGTTACGGGACAGGGAAAAACATTCAGTACTTC. The genes are TRBV6-6 and TRBJ2-4, with 9 positions matching TRBD1. The V gene end was trimmed by 2 bases and the J gene end by 4 bases; junction bases not matched to a gene: 0. CDR3 length: 14 amino acids. CDR1 MNHNY and CDR2 SVGAGI come from the germline V gene (reference sequence).

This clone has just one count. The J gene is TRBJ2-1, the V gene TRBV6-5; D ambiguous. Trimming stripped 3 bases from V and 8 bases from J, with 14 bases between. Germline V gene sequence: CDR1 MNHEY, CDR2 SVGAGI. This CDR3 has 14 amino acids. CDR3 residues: CASSYKAPPHEQFF. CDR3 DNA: TGTGCCAGCAGTTATAAGGCCCCACCCCATGAGCAGTTCTTC.

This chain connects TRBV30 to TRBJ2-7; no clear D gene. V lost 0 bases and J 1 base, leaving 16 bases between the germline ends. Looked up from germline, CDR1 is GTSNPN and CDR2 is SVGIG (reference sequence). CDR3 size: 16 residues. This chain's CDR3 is CAWSVLARALSYEQYF. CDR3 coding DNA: TGTGCCTGGAGTGTACTCGCCCGAGCCCTATCCTACGAGCAGTACTTC.

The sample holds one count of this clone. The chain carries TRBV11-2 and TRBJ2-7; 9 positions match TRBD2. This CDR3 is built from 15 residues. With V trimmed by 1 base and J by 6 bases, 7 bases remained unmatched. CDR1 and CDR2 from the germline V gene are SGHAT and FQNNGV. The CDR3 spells CASSLVGGRASEQYF. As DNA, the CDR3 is TGTGCCAGCAGCTTAGTGGGCGGGAGGGCGAGCGAGCAGTACTTC.

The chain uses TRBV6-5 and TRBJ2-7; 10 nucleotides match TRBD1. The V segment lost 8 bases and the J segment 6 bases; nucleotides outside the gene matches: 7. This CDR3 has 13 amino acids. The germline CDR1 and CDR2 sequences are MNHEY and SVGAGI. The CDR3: CASSRDRGSEQYF. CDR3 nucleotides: TGTGCCAGCTCACGGGACAGGGGATCCGAGCAGTACTTC.

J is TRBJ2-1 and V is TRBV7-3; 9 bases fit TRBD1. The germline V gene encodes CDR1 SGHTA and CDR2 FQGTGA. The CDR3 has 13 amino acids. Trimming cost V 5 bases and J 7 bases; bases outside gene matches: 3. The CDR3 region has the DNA TGTGCCAGCAGCCTGGGACAGGGTAATGAGCAGTTCTTC. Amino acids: CASSLGQGNEQFF.

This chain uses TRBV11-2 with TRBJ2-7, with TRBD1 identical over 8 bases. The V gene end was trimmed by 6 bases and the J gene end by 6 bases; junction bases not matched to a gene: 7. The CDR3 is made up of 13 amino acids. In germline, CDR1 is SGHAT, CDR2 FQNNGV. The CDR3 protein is CASRGWTGFEQYF. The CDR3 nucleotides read TGTGCCAGCAGGGGTTGGACAGGGTTCGAGCAGTACTTC.

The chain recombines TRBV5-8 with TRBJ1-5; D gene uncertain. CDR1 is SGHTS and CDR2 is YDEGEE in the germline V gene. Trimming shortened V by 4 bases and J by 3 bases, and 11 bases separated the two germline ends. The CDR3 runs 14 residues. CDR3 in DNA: TGTGCCAGCAGCCAGGACGGACTCAATCAGCCCCAGCATTTT. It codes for CASSQDGLNQPQHF.

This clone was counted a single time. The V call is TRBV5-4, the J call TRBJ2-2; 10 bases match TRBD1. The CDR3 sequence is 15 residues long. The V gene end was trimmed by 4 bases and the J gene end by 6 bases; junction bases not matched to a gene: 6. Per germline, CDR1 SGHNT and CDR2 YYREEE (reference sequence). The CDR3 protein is CASSLGQGGPGELFF. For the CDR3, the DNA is TGTGCCAGCAGCCTCGGACAGGGGGGTCCCGGGGAGCTGTTTTTT.

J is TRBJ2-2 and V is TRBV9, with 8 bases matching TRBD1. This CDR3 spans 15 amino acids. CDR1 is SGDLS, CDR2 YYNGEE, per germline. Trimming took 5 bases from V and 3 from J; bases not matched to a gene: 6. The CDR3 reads CASRGQGVHTGELFF. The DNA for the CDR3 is TGTGCCAGCAGAGGACAGGGAGTGCACACCGGGGAGCTGTTTTTT.

CDR3 protein: CASGSDRTRGNTIYF. In DNA form, the CDR3 reads TGTGCTAGTGGTTCGGACAGGACTCGAGGAAACACCATATATTTT. V is TRBV12-5 and J is TRBJ1-3, with 7 positions matching TRBD1. CDR3 length equals 15 residues. CDR1 is LGHNT and CDR2 is FRNRAP in the germline V gene. V lost 4 bases, J lost 4 bases, and 7 bases stayed unmatched.

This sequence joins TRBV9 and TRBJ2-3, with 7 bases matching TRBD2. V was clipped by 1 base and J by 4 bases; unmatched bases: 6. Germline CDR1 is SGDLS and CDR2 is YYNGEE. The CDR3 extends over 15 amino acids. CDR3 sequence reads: CASSVIAGSADTQYF. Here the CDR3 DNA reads TGTGCCAGCAGCGTAATAGCGGGCTCGGCAGATACGCAGTATTTT.

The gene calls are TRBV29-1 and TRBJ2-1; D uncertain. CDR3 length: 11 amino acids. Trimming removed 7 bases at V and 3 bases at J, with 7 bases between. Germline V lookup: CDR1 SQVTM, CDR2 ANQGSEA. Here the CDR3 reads CSALSYNEQFF. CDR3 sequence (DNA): TGCAGCGCCTTAAGCTACAATGAGCAGTTCTTC.

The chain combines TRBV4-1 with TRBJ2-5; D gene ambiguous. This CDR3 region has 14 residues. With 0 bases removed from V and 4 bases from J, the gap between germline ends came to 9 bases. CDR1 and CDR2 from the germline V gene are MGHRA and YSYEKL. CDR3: CASSQESRRETQYF. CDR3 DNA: TGCGCCAGCAGCCAAGAGTCCCGGAGAGAGACCCAGTACTTC.